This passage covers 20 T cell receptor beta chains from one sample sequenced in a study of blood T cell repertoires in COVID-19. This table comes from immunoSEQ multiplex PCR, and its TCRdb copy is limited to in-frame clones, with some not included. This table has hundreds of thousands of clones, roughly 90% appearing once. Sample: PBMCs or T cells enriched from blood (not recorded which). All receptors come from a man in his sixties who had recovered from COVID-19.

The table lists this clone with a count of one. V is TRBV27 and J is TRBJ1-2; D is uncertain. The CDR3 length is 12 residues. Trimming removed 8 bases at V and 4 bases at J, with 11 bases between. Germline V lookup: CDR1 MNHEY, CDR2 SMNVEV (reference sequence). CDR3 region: CASGNSGYGYTF. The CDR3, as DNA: TGTGCCAGCGGCAATTCAGGCTATGGCTACACCTTC.

The CDR3 DNA follows: TGCAGTGCCAGTCCCCCCGGGACAGGGGCTCCCTGGGATGAGACCCAGTACTTC. This encodes CSASPPGTGAPWDETQYF. V usage is TRBV20-1 and J usage is TRBJ2-5; 10 nucleotides line up with TRBD1. This CDR3 is 18 amino acids long. V trimming: 6 bases; J trimming: 5 bases; junction bases outside the gene matches: 21. Germline assignment: CDR1 DFQATT and CDR2 SNEGSKA (reference sequence).

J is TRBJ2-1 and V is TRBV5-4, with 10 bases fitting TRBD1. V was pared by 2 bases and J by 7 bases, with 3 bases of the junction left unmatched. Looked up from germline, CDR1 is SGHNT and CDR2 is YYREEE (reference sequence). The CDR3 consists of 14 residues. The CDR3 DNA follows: TGTGCCAGCAGCTTAGGGACAGGGGTGAATGAGCAGTTCTTC. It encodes CASSLGTGVNEQFF.

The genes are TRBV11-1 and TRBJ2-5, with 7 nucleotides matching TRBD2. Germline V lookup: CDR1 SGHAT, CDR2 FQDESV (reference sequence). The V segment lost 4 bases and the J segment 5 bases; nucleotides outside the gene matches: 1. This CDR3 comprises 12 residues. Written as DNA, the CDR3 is TGTGCCAGCAGCTGGGGAGGGGAGACCCAGTACTTC. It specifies CASSWGGETQYF.

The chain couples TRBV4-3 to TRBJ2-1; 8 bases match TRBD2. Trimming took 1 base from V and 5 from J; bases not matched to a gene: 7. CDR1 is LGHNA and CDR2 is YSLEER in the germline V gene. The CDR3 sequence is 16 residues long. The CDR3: CASSQAGGGPNNEQFF. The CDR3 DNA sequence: TGCGCCAGCAGCCAAGCCGGGGGGGGTCCCAACAATGAGCAGTTCTTC.

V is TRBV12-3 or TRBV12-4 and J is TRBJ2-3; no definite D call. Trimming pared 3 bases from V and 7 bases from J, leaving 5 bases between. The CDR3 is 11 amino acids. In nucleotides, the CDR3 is TGTGCCAGCAGTTTCAGGAATACGCAGTATTTT. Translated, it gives CASSFRNTQYF.

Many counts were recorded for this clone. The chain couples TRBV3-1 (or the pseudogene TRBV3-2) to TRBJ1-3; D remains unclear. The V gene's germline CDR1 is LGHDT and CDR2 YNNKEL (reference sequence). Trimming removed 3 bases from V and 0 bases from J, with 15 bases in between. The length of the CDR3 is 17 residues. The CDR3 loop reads CASSHSRGRVSGNTIYF. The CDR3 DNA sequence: TGTGCCAGCAGCCACTCCCGAGGGCGGGTCTCTGGAAACACCATATATTTT.

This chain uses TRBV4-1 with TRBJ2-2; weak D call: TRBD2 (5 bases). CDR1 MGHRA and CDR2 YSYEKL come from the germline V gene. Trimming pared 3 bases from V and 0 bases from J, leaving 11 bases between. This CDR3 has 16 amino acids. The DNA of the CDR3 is TGCGCCAGCAGCCACCTCGGAGGTTCGAACACCGGGGAGCTGTTTTTT. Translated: CASSHLGGSNTGELFF.

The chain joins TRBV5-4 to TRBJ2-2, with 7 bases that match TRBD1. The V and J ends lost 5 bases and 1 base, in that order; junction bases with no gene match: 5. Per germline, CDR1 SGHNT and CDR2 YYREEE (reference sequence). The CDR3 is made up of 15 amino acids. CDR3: CASRLQGQNTGELFF. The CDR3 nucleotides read TGTGCCAGCAGATTACAGGGGCAGAACACCGGGGAGCTGTTTTTT.

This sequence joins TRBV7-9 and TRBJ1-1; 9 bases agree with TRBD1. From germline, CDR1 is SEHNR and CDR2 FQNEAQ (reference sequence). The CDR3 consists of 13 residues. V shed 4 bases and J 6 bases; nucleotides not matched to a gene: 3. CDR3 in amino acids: CASSWGQGAEAFF. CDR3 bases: TGTGCCAGCAGCTGGGGACAGGGCGCTGAAGCTTTCTTT.

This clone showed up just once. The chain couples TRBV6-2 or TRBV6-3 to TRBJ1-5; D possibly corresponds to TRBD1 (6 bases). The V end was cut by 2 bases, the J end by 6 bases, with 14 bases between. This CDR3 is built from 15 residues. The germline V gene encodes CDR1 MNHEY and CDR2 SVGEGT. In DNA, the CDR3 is TGTGCCAGCAGTTACCACGGGGGGGGCATTCAGCCCCAGCATTTT. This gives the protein CASSYHGGGIQPQHF.

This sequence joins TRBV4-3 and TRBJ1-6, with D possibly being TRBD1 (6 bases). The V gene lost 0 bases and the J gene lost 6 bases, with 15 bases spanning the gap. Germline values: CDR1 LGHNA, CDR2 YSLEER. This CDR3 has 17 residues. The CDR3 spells CASSQDPQGPFNSPLHF. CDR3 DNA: TGCGCCAGCAGCCAAGATCCCCAGGGGCCGTTTAATTCACCCCTCCACTTT.

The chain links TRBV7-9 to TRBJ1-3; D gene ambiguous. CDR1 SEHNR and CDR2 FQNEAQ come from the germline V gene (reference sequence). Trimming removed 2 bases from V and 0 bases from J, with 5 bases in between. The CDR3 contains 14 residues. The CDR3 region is CASSLKSSGNTIYF. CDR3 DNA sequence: TGTGCCAGCAGCTTAAAGAGCTCTGGAAACACCATATATTTT.

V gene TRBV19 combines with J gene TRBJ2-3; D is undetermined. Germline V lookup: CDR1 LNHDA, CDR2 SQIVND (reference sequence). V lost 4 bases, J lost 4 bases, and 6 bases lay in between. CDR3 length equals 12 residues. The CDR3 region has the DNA TGTGCCAGTAGTACGGCGGCAGATACGCAGTATTTT. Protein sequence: CASSTAADTQYF.

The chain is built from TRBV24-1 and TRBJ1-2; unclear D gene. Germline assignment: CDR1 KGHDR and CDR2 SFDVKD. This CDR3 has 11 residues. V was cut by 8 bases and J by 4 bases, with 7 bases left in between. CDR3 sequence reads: CATMGSYGYTF. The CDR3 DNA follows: TGTGCCACCATGGGCAGCTATGGCTACACCTTC.

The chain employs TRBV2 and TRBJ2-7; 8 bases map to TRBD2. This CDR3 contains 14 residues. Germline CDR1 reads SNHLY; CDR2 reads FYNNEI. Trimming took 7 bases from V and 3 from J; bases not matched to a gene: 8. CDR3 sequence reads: CASNPGLGSYEQYF. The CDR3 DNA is TGTGCCAGCAACCCGGGACTAGGGAGCTACGAGCAGTACTTC.

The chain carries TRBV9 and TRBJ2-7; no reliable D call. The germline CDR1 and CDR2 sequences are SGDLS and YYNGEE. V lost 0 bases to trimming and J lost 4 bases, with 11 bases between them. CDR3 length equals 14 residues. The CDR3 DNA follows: TGTGCCAGCAGCGTAGGGCAGGATGAGTACGAGCAGTACTTC. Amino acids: CASSVGQDEYEQYF.

The CDR3 sequence is CASSREALESYEQYF. The CDR3 coding sequence is TGTGCCAGCAGTCGCGAGGCTCTCGAGTCCTACGAGCAGTACTTC. This sequence joins TRBV6-5 and TRBJ2-7; no definite D call. With 5 bases removed from V and 1 base from J, the gap between germline ends came to 15 bases. CDR1 and CDR2 from the germline V gene are MNHEY and SVGAGI. The CDR3 length is 15 residues.

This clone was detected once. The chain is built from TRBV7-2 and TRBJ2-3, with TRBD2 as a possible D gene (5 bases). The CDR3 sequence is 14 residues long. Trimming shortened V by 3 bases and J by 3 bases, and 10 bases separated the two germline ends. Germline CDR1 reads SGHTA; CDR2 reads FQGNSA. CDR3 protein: CASSFSSLTDTQYF. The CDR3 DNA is TGTGCCAGCAGCTTCTCTAGCCTGACAGATACGCAGTATTTT.

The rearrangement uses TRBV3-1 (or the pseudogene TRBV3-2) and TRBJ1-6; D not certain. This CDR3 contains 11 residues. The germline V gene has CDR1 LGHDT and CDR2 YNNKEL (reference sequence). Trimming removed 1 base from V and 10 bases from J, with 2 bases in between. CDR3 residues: CASSQASPLHF. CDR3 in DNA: TGTGCCAGCAGCCAAGCGTCACCCCTCCACTTT.